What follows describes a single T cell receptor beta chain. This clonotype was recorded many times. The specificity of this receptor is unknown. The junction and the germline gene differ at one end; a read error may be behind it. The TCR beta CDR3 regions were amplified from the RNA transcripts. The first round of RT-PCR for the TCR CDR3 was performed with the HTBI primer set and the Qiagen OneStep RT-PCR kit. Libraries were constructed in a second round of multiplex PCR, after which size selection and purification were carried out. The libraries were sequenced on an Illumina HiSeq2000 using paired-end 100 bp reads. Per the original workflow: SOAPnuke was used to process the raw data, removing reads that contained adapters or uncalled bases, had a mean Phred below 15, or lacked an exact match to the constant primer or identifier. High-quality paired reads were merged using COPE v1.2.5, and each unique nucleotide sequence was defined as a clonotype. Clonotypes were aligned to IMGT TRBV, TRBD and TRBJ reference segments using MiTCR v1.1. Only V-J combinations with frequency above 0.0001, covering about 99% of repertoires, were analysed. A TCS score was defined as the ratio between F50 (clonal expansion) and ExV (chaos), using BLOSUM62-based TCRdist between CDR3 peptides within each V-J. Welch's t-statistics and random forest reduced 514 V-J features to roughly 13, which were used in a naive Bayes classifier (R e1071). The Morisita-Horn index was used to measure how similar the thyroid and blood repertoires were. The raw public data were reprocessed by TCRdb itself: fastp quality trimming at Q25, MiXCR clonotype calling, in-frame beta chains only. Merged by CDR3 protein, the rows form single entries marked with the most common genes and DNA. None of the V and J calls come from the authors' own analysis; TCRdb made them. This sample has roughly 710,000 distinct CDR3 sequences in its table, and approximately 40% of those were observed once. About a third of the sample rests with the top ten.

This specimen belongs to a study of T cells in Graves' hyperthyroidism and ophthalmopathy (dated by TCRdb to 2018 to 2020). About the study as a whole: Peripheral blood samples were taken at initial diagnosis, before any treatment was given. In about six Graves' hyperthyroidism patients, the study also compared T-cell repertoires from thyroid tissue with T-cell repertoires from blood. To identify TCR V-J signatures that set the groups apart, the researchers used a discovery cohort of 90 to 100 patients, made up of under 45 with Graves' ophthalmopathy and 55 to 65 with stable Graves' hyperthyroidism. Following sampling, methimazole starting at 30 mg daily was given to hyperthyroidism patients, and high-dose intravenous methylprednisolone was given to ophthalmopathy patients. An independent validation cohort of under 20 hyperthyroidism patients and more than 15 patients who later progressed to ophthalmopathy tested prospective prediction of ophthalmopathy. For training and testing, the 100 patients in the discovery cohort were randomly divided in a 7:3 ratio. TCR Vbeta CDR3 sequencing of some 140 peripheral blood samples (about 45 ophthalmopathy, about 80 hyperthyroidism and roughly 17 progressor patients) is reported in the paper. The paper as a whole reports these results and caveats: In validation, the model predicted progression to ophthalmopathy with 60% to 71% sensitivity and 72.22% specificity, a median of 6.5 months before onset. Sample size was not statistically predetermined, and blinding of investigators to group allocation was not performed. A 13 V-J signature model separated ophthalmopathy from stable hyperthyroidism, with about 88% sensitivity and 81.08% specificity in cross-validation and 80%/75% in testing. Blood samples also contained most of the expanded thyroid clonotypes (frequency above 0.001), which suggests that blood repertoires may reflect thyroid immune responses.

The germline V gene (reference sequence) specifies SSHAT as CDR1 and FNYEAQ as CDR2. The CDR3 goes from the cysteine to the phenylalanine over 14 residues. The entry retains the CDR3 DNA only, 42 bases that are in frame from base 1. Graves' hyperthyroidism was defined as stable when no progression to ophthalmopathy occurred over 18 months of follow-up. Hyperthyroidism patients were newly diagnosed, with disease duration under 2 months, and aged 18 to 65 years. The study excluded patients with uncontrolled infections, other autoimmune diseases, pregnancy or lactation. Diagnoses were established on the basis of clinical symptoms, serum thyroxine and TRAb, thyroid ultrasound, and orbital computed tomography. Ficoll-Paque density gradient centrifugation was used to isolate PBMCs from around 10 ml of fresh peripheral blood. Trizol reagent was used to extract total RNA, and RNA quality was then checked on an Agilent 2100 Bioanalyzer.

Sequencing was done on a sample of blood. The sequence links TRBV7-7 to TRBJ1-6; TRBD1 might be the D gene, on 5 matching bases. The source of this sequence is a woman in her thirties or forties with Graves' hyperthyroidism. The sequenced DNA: TGTGCTAGCAGCTTAAAGGGGCAGGTTTCACCCCTCCACTTT. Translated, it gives CASSLKGQVSPLHF.